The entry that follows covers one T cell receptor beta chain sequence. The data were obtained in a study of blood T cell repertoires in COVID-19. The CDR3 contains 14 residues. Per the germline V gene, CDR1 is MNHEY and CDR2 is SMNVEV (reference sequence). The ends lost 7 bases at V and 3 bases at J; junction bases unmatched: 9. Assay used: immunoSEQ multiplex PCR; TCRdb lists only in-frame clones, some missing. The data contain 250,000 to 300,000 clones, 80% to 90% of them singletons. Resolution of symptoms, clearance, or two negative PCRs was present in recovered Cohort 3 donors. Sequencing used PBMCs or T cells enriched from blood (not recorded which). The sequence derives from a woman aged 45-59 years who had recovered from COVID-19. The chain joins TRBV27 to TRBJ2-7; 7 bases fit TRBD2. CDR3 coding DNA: TGTGCCAGCACCCCCGGGGAGGGCATCTACGAGCAGTACTTC. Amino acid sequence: CASTPGEGIYEQYF.